The 30 T cell receptor beta chains presented below share a single source sample, sequenced in a study of T cells in Graves' hyperthyroidism and ophthalmopathy. Amplification targeted TCR beta CDR3 regions from RNA transcripts. Using the HTBI primer set, a first-round RT-PCR was run on the TCR CDR3. TCRdb independently ran MiXCR on the multiplex PCR reads; one entry per CDR3 protein. The sample consists of fewer than 450,000 distinct CDR3 sequences, roughly 15% of them appearing once. Sequenced sample: blood. Receptor source: a woman aged 55-70 years with Graves' ophthalmopathy.

This clonotype came up many times. The rearrangement joins TRBV28 to TRBJ2-7; no reliable D call. The CDR3 consists of 13 residues. In germline, CDR1 is MDHEN, CDR2 SYDVKM. V was clipped by 5 bases and J by 6 bases, with 14 bases between them. The chain's CDR3 is CASSTPNPPEQYF. As DNA, the CDR3 is TGTGCCAGCAGTACACCGAACCCTCCCGAGCAGTACTTC.

This clonotype was detected a few times. The chain couples TRBV10-1 to TRBJ2-3; 12 nucleotides line up with TRBD2. Germline loops: CDR1 WNHNN, CDR2 SYGVQD (reference sequence). There are 18 residues in the CDR3. Unmatched junction bases numbered 7, after V lost 3 bases and J lost 0 bases. The CDR3 spells CASSDPLGTSGSTDTQYF. Written as DNA, the CDR3 is TGCGCCAGCAGTGACCCCCTGGGGACTAGCGGGAGCACAGATACGCAGTATTTT.

This clonotype was picked up a small number of times. This chain connects TRBV20-1 to TRBJ1-5; 7 bases line up with TRBD1. V lost 6 bases and J lost 3; bases outside the gene matches: 11. The CDR3 totals 15 residues. CDR1 and CDR2 (germline): DFQATT, SNEGSKA (reference sequence). This chain's CDR3 is CSATREGAVNQPQHF. DNA for the CDR3: TGCAGTGCCACTAGGGAGGGGGCAGTCAATCAGCCCCAGCATTTT.

This rearrangement joins TRBV12-5 to TRBJ2-7; D is possibly TRBD1 (5 bases). V was clipped by 1 base and J by 3 bases, with 10 bases between them. The CDR3 totals 14 residues. CDR1 and CDR2 from the germline V gene are LGHNT and FRNRAP. The CDR3 spells CASGLGQSLYEQYF. The CDR3 bases are TGTGCTAGTGGTTTGGGACAGAGTCTCTACGAGCAGTACTTC.

The sample holds many counts of this clonotype. The V and J genes are TRBV20-1 and TRBJ2-7, with 11 bases lining up with TRBD2. CDR1 is DFQATT, CDR2 SNEGSKA, per germline (reference sequence). The CDR3 totals 16 residues. The V segment lost 6 bases and the J segment 4 bases; nucleotides outside the gene matches: 14. As DNA, the CDR3 is TGCAGTGCAAGCCCCCTTAGCGGGAGGGCCTCATACGAGCAGTACTTC. It specifies CSASPLSGRASYEQYF.

This clonotype was counted only a few times. The chain has TRBV28 and TRBJ2-5; D call uncertain. Germline V gives CDR1 MDHEN, CDR2 SYDVKM. V lost 8 bases and J lost 4, with 17 bases in between. CDR3 length equals 14 residues. CDR3 residues: CASVGSLMGETQYF. The DNA of the CDR3 is TGTGCCAGCGTCGGGTCTTTAATGGGAGAGACCCAGTACTTC.

The chain joins TRBV24-1 to TRBJ2-2; 12 bases map to TRBD1. The CDR3 has 20 amino acids. After removal of 1 base from V and 0 bases from J, the junction contained 8 bases not matched to a gene. Germline V lookup: CDR1 KGHDR, CDR2 SFDVKD. In DNA form, the CDR3 reads TGTGCCACCAGTGATTTAGGGACAGGGGGCAAGCTCGCGAACACCGGGGAGCTGTTTTTT. Amino acids: CATSDLGTGGKLANTGELFF.

This clonotype was found a few times. The rearrangement uses TRBV12-3 or TRBV12-4 and TRBJ2-3; 8 bases fit TRBD1. V was clipped by 3 bases and J by 3 bases; unmatched bases: 8. The CDR3 length is 16 residues. In DNA, the CDR3 is TGTGCCAGCAGTTTTTTTCAGGGGGCTATAACAGATACGCAGTATTTT. This translates into CASSFFQGAITDTQYF.

This clonotype occurred a few times. The conserved phenylalanine or tryptophan is not found at the CDR3 terminus, so this likely reflects a read error. V and J are TRBV5-5 and TRBJ2-4, with D perhaps being TRBD1 or TRBD2 (5 bases each). The CDR3 sequence is 15 residues long. Trimming left V 5 bases short and J 1 base short, with 13 bases between. Germline V gene sequence: CDR1 SGHKS, CDR2 YYEKEE (reference sequence). DNA of the CDR3: TGTGCCAGCAGACCGGTGGGGGTGGCCAAAAACATTCAGTACCTC. Translated: CASRPVGVAKNIQYL.

This clonotype was observed a handful of times. This chain uses TRBV6-5 with TRBJ2-1; 10 bases are shared with TRBD2. The V segment lost 0 bases and the J segment 4 bases; nucleotides outside the gene matches: 3. Germline V lookup: CDR1 MNHEY, CDR2 SVGAGI. The CDR3 spans 16 residues. The CDR3 spells CASSYSLLAGYNEQFF. The CDR3, as DNA: TGTGCCAGCAGTTACTCACTACTAGCGGGATACAATGAGCAGTTCTTC.

This clonotype was seen more than once but under ten times. The chain is built from TRBV9 and TRBJ2-3; the match to TRBD1 covers 9 bases. This CDR3 comprises 16 residues. CDR1 SGDLS and CDR2 YYNGEE come from the germline V gene. Trimming removed 0 bases from V and 3 bases from J; junction bases left unmatched: 5. CDR3 sequence: CASSVGWTGVTDTQYF. CDR3 nucleotide sequence: TGTGCCAGCAGCGTAGGGTGGACAGGGGTGACAGATACGCAGTATTTT.

This clonotype was observed many times. The rearrangement uses TRBV10-1 and TRBJ2-1, with D possibly matching TRBD2 (6 bases). The CDR3 runs 14 residues. Germline CDR1 reads WNHNN; CDR2 reads SYGVQD (reference sequence). Trimming shortened V by 2 bases and J by 3 bases, and 8 bases separated the two germline ends. The CDR3 loop is CASSEGTRYNEQFF. The DNA for the CDR3 is TGCGCCAGCAGTGAGGGGACTCGCTACAATGAGCAGTTCTTC.

The chain links TRBV2 to TRBJ2-1; no reliable D call. Trimming pared 6 bases from V and 1 base from J, leaving 13 bases between. The CDR3 sequence is 15 residues long. Germline-derived CDR1 and CDR2 are SNHLY and FYNNEI. CDR3 sequence (DNA): TGTGCCAGCAGCGACGAAGGAAGGTCCTACAATGAGCAGTTCTTC. Translation: CASSDEGRSYNEQFF.

This clonotype was observed many times. V gene TRBV12-3 or TRBV12-4 combines with J gene TRBJ1-5; a possible D gene is TRBD1 (5 bases). Trimming stripped 7 bases from V and 7 bases from J, with 14 bases between. The CDR3 is 13 residues long. The CDR3 bases are TGTGCCAGCACTTTTGCGGGGGACCAGCCCCAGCATTTT. Its protein is CASTFAGDQPQHF.

This clonotype has only a few counts. The chain recombines TRBV7-7 with TRBJ2-1, with unresolved D. Looked up from germline, CDR1 is SSHAT and CDR2 is FNYEAQ (reference sequence). CDR3 length: 14 amino acids. V shed 1 base and J shed 6 bases, with 10 bases lying between them. CDR3 amino acids: CASSLGEASNEQFF. The CDR3 DNA sequence: TGTGCCAGCAGCTTAGGCGAGGCCTCCAATGAGCAGTTCTTC. Supplemented by reference TRBV7-7 and TRBJ2-1, the full variable domain reads GAGVSQSPRYKVTKRGQDVTLRCDPISSHATLYWYQQALGQGPEFLTYFNYEAQPDKSGLPSDRFSAERPEGSISTLTIQRTEQRDSAMYRCASSLGEASNEQFFGPGTRLTVL.

This clonotype was observed at least ten times. This chain joins TRBV12-3 or TRBV12-4 and TRBJ2-7; 8 positions agree with TRBD1. V was pared by 0 bases and J by 3 bases, with 4 bases of the junction left unmatched. This CDR3 spans 15 amino acids. CDR3 in amino acids: CASSLAGQENYEQYF. The CDR3 DNA is TGTGCCAGCAGTTTAGCGGGACAGGAGAACTACGAGCAGTACTTC.

This sequence joins TRBV6-9 and TRBJ2-7; 7 nucleotides align to TRBD2. Per germline, CDR1 MNHGY and CDR2 SVAAGI. V was pared by 2 bases and J by 0 bases, with 4 bases of the junction left unmatched. The CDR3 is 15 residues long. This chain's CDR3 is CASSYGTTSSYEQYF. The CDR3, as DNA: TGTGCCAGCAGTTATGGGACTACTAGCTCCTACGAGCAGTACTTC.

This clonotype was seen only a few times. The CDR3 region is CATSSELGGADTQYF. The CDR3 DNA sequence: TGTGCCACCAGCAGCGAATTAGGGGGCGCAGATACGCAGTATTTT. This chain connects TRBV15 to TRBJ2-3, with 7 bases that match TRBD1. Trimming at V came to 3 bases and at J to 4 bases, leaving 7 bases not matched to a gene. The germline gives CDR1 LNHNV, CDR2 YYDKDF (reference sequence). The CDR3 runs to 15 residues.

The rearrangement joins TRBV24-1 to TRBJ2-7; D is ambiguous. Trimming removed 4 bases at V and 3 bases at J, with 9 bases between. This CDR3 has 13 amino acids. CDR1 KGHDR and CDR2 SFDVKD come from the germline V gene. Here the CDR3 DNA reads TGTGCCACCAGTGACCTGGACGGCTACGAGCAGTACTTC. Encoded protein: CATSDLDGYEQYF.

This clonotype came up many times. CDR3 residues: CASSPNLAARLSYNEQFF. The DNA for the CDR3 is TGTGCCAGCAGCCCAAACCTAGCGGCCCGACTCTCCTACAATGAGCAGTTCTTC. The rearrangement joins TRBV7-2 to TRBJ2-1; 7 nucleotides align to TRBD2. V trimming: 5 bases; J trimming: 0 bases; junction bases outside the gene matches: 13. CDR1 and CDR2 from the germline V gene are SGHTA and FQGNSA. The CDR3 sequence is 18 residues long.

This clonotype showed up just a few times. The chain combines TRBV28 with TRBJ2-5; tentatively, D is TRBD2 (5 bases). V was shortened by 3 bases and J by 1 base, with 18 bases between the two germline ends. This CDR3 is 17 amino acids long. Germline CDR1 MDHEN, CDR2 SYDVKM. The CDR3 nucleotides read TGTGCCAGCAGTTTTCTTGGTGGGTCTAGCAGCCAAGAGACCCAGTACTTC. Protein sequence: CASSFLGGSSSQETQYF.

This clonotype has ten or more counts. The genes are TRBV20-1 and TRBJ2-7, with 10 positions matching TRBD2. The V segment lost 6 bases and the J segment 2 bases; nucleotides outside the gene matches: 7. The CDR3 extends over 14 amino acids. Per the germline V gene, CDR1 is DFQATT and CDR2 is SNEGSKA (reference sequence). The CDR3 sequence is CSANSGRTTYEQYF. DNA for the CDR3: TGCAGTGCAAATAGCGGGAGGACGACCTACGAGCAGTACTTC.

With regard to this clonotype: The germline gene is not matched at one end of the junction; a read error may be the cause. The V and J genes are TRBV20-1 and TRBJ2-1; a possible D gene is TRBD1 (6 bases). Per the germline V gene, CDR1 is DFQATT and CDR2 is SNEGSKA (reference sequence). This CDR3 is 13 amino acids long. The CDR3 DNA is TGCAGTGCTAGACAGGGGACGGACGATGAGCAGTCCTTC. Its protein is CSARQGTDDEQSF.

This clonotype was detected ten times or more. The chain combines TRBV7-9 with TRBJ2-5, with D uncertain. The CDR3 is 14 amino acids. The V end lost 6 bases, the J end lost 4 bases, and 15 bases lay between the germline ends. In germline, CDR1 is SEHNR, CDR2 FQNEAQ (reference sequence). The CDR3 bases are TGTGCCAGCAGTTCAGGATCTGGGCGAGAGACCCAGTACTTC. The encoded protein is CASSSGSGRETQYF.

This clonotype has ten or more counts. This sequence joins TRBV5-1 and TRBJ2-3; unclear D gene. The germline V gene has CDR1 SGHRS and CDR2 YFSETQ. V was pared by 0 bases and J by 0 bases, with 8 bases between. CDR3 length: 15 amino acids. The DNA of the CDR3 is TGCGCCAGCAGCTTGGTTCCGGCAAGCACAGATACGCAGTATTTT. The encoded protein is CASSLVPASTDTQYF.

This chain joins TRBV9 and TRBJ2-7; TRBD2 might be the D (6 bases). Trimming left V 0 bases short and J 0 bases short, with 10 bases between. Germline CDR1 SGDLS, CDR2 YYNGEE. CDR3 length: 15 amino acids. In nucleotides, the CDR3 is TGTGCCAGCAGCGTAGATCTAGCGTACTCCTACGAGCAGTACTTC. Amino acid sequence: CASSVDLAYSYEQYF.

The V call is TRBV9, the J call TRBJ2-7; D is unresolved. The CDR3 runs to 14 residues. From germline, CDR1 is SGDLS and CDR2 YYNGEE. Deletions cut 4 bases from V and 5 bases from J, with 16 bases between. The CDR3 nucleotides read TGTGCCAGCAGCCCTCGATGGCGCGACCACGAGCAGTACTTC. This codes for CASSPRWRDHEQYF.

This clonotype was counted at least ten times. J is TRBJ2-7 and V is TRBV20-1; D ambiguous. CDR3 size: 15 residues. In germline, CDR1 is DFQATT, CDR2 SNEGSKA (reference sequence). V was trimmed by 0 bases and J by 0 bases, leaving 12 bases between them. This chain's CDR3 is CSARDRKVSSYEQYF. The DNA of the CDR3 is TGCAGTGCTAGAGATAGGAAAGTCAGCTCCTACGAGCAGTACTTC.

The chain is built from TRBV5-1 and TRBJ2-2; no firm D call. The germline V and J ends were trimmed by 4 bases and 5 bases, with 15 bases remaining between them. The CDR3 contains 15 residues. Germline assignment: CDR1 SGHRS and CDR2 YFSETQ. CDR3 DNA: TGCGCCAGCAGCCTCTCGGGTGGCGAAACCGGGGAGCTGTTTTTT. This gives the protein CASSLSGGETGELFF.

This clonotype was picked up many times. The rearrangement links TRBV30 to TRBJ2-1, with 7 bases fitting TRBD2. The CDR3 spans 14 residues. V was clipped by 3 bases and J by 5 bases; unmatched bases: 7. The germline V gene encodes CDR1 GTSNPN and CDR2 SVGIG (reference sequence). CDR3: CAWRAGANHNEQFF. CDR3 DNA sequence: TGTGCCTGGAGGGCGGGAGCCAACCACAATGAGCAGTTCTTC.